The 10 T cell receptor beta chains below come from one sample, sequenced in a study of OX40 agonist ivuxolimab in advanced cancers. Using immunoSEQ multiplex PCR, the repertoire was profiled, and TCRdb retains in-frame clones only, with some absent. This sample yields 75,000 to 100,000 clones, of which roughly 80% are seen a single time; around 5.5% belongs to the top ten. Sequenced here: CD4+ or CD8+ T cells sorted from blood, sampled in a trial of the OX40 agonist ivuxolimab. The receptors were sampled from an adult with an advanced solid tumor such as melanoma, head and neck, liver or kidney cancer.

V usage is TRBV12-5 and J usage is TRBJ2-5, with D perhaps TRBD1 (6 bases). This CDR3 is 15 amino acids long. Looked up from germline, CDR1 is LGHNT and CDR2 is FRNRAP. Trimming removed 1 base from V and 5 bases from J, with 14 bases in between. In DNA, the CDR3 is TGTGCTAGTGGTTTGGCAACCGTAAGGGGGGAGACCCAGTACTTC. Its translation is CASGLATVRGETQYF.

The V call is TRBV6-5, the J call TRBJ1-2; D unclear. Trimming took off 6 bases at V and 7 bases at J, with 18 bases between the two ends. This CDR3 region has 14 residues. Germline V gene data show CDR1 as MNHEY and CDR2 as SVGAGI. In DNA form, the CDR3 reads TGTGCCAGCAGCCTAGGCGGGGAGATCTTTGGCTACACCTTC. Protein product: CASSLGGEIFGYTF.

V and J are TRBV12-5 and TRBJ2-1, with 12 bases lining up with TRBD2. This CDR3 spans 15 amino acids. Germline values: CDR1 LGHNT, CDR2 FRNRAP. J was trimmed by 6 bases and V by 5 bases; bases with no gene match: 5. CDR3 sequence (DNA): TGTGCTAGTGGTGGGGGACTAGCGGGTCCCAATGAGCAGTTCTTC. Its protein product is CASGGGLAGPNEQFF. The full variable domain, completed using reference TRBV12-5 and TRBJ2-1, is DARVTQTPRHKVTEMGQEVTMRCQPILGHNTVFWYRQTMMQGLELLAYFRNRAPLDDSGMPKDRFSAEMPDATLATLKIQPSEPRDSAVYFCASGGGLAGPNEQFFGPGTRLTVL.

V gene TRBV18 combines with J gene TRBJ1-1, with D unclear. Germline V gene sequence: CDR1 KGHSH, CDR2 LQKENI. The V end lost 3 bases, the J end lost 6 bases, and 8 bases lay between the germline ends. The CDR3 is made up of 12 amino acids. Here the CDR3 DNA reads TGTGCCAGCTCACCCCGAGGTGCTGAAGCTTTCTTT. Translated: CASSPRGAEAFF. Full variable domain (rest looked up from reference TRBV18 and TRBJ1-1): NAGVMQNPRHLVRRRGQEARLRCSPMKGHSHVYWYRQLPEEGLKFMVYLQKENIIDESGMPKERFSAEFPKEGPSILRIQQVVRGDSAAYFCASSPRGAEAFFGQGTRLTVV.

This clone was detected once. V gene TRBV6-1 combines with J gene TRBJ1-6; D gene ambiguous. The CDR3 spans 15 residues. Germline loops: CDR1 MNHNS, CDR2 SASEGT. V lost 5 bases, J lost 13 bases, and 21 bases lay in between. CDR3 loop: CASSHTTETIRPLHF. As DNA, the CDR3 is TGTGCCAGCAGTCACACGACTGAAACAATTCGGCCCCTCCACTTT.

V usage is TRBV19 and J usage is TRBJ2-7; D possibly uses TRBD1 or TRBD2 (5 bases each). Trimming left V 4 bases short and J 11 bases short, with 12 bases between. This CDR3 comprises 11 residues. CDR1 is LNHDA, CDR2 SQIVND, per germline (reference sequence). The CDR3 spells CASSRWDEKYF. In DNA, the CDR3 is TGTGCCAGTAGTAGATGGGACGAAAAGTACTTC.

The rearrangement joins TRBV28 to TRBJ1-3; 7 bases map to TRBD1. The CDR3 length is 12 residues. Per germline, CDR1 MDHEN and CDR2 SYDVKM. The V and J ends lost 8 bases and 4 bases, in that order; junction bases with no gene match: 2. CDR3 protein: CASRTGGNTIYF. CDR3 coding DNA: TGTGCCAGCCGGACAGGCGGAAACACCATATATTTT.

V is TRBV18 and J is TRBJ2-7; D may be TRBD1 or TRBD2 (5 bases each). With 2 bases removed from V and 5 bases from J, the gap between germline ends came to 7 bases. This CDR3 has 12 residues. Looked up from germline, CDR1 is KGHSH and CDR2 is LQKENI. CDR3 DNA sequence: TGTGCCAGCTCACCAGGGGGTAACGAGCAGTACTTC. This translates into CASSPGGNEQYF. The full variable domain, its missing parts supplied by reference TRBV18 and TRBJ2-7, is NAGVMQNPRHLVRRRGQEARLRCSPMKGHSHVYWYRQLPEEGLKFMVYLQKENIIDESGMPKERFSAEFPKEGPSILRIQQVVRGDSAAYFCASSPGGNEQYFGPGTRLTVT.

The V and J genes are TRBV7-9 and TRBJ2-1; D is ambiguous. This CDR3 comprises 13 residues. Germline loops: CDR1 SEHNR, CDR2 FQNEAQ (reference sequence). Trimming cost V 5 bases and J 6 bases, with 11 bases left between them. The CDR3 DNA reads TGTGCCAGCAGCCCCTTCTCTGGCAATGAGCAGTTCTTC. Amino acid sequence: CASSPFSGNEQFF.

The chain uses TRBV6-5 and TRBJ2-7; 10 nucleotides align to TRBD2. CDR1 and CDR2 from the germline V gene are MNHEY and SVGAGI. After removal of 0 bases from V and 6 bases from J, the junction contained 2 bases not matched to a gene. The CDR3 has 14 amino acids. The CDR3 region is CASSYSGLASEQYF. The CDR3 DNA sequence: TGTGCCAGCAGTTACTCGGGACTAGCGAGCGAGCAGTACTTC.